The present T cell receptor (beta chain) was sequenced within a study of technical replicates of blood from several donors. Assay: immunoSEQ multiplex PCR; the TCRdb copy retains only in-frame clones and omits some. The sample carries just over 70,000 clones, about 94% recorded once. This receptor was taken from a human donor in good health. The specimen was T cells isolated from PBMCs.

The CDR3 nucleotides are TGCGCCAGCAGCGTCGGGACTAGCGGACCCTACGAGCAGTACTTC. It encodes CASSVGTSGPYEQYF. The chain employs TRBV5-1 and TRBJ2-7, with 11 bases fitting TRBD2. CDR3 length: 15 residues. The junction had 5 bases not matched to a gene; V was cut back by 4 bases and J by 2 bases. Germline V CDR1 and CDR2: SGHRS, YFSETQ. Based on the CDR3 plus reference TRBV5-1 and TRBJ2-7, the full variable domain is KAGVTQTPRYLIKTRGQQVTLSCSPISGHRSVSWYQQTPGQGLQFLFEYFSETQRNKGNFPGRFSGRQFSNSRSEMNVSTLELGDSALYLCASSVGTSGPYEQYFGPGTRLTVT.